This TCR beta chain was obtained from a study of T cell clonotyping in hematopoietic cell transplantation (dated by TCRdb to the early 2020s). With respect to the entire study: A total of approximately 130 blood samples were gathered in the study from 35 to 45 consecutive transplant recipients along with their related donors. Patients were recruited between late 2015 and 2017 and followed until late 2020 or death.

What the research found in general, with its limitations: After transplant, TCR diversity in recipients dropped, and pathologically expanded clonotypes climbed progressively between day 30 and day 180. The sample size was limited, and because cells were not sorted, the contributions of CD4 and CD8 repertoires could not be separated. Just a small fraction of recipient repertoires overlapped with donor repertoires, and more than 95% appeared de novo at the given depth. Broader posttransplant TCR repertoire diversity was predicted by donor and pretransplant recipient Inverse Simpson Index values.

For TCR beta sequencing, blood samples came from the related transplant donors. Using Nuclei Lysis Solution, genomic DNA was extracted from unfractionated peripheral blood mononuclear cells that were either fresh or cryopreserved. The trim is 4 bases for V and 8 bases for J, with a gap of 23 bases between the germline ends. There are 16 amino acids in the CDR3, from cysteine to phenylalanine inclusive. The DNA shown is the 48-base CDR3, in frame from base 1. The germline V gene (reference sequence) supplies CDR1 LNHDA and CDR2 SQIVND. TCR beta CDR3 regions were amplified from genomic DNA with the immunoSEQ assay, a bias-controlled multiplex PCR using V- and J-specific primers. A proprietary barcode and Illumina adapter sequences were added to the CDR3 amplicons in a second PCR step. An Illumina MiSeq instrument was used to sequence the CDR3 libraries. In the source study's methods: Export and quality control were handled in immunoSEQ Analyzer 3.0, while downstream analyses relied on R Bioconductor and Immunarch. Only productive rearrangements in the normalized downsampled data set went into calculating the repertoire metrics. Clonotypes larger than 5 templates in the normalized cohort were defined as pathologically expanded. The Inverse Simpson Index was used to measure repertoire diversity. The non-normalized data set was used for CMV-specificity analyses so that all clonotypes could be captured. TCRdb took this table from immuneACCESS and kept in-frame rearrangements with V and J called. Such tables lack part of the clones; where checked against another copy, unresolved V genes explain under half of the gap, and the rest is unexplained. That table supplies the V and J calls and clone size; D and trimming were determined from the DNA. For this sample the table gives about 36,000 clones, of which roughly 88% were detected only once. Roughly 1.9% of the sample goes to the ten largest clones.

In the case of this clone: What this receptor recognizes is not known. No much larger clone is present one base from it, and per-base qualities are unavailable.

The sequencing input was peripheral blood mononuclear cells. The sequence derives from a woman in her thirties or forties in good health. Some clones in this sample may be carry-over from other donors' samples. In this chain, TRBV19 is recombined with TRBJ1-2; a tentative D match to TRBD1 spans 5 bases. The sequenced DNA is TGTGCCAGTAGTAGTACGACCAGGGCCGTCGACGAAGGCTACACCTTC. Translated, it gives CASSSTTRAVDEGYTF.